This passage covers 9 T cell receptor beta chains from one sample sequenced in a study of beta chain features in type 1 diabetes. The investigators reverse transcribed all of the isolated RNA, so they sequenced expressed TCRB transcripts. The table came from immunoSEQ multiplex PCR; TCRdb's copy has only in-frame clones and leaves some out. The profile covers 130,000 to 150,000 clones, with approximately 52% appearing a single time and 0.4% to 0.5% taken by the ten largest. Sequences were obtained from Tregs from blood. These receptors were taken from a man younger than 35 in good health.

This rearrangement joins TRBV28 to TRBJ1-2; the match to TRBD1 covers 9 bases. Losses at the gene ends were 6 bases for V and 5 bases for J; bases not matched to a gene: 1. Germline V lookup: CDR1 MDHEN, CDR2 SYDVKM. The CDR3 totals 12 residues. Here the CDR3 reads CASRGTGYGYTF. In nucleotides, the CDR3 is TGTGCCAGCAGGGGGACAGGGTATGGCTACACCTTC.

This chain joins TRBV25-1 and TRBJ2-1, with 11 bases identical to TRBD2. Germline CDR1 MGHDK, CDR2 SYGVNS. V dropped 3 bases and J dropped 8; count of bases not matched to a gene: 3. The CDR3 consists of 14 residues. Written as DNA, the CDR3 is TGTGCCAGCAGTGATACTAGCGGGGGCTATGAGCAGTTCTTC. This translates into CASSDTSGGYEQFF. The full variable domain, rest sourced from reference TRBV25-1 and TRBJ2-1, is EADIYQTPRYLVIGTGKKITLECSQTMGHDKMYWYQQDPGMELHLIHYSYGVNSTEKGDLSSESTVSRIRTEHFPLTLESARPSHTSQYLCASSDTSGGYEQFFGPGTRLTVL.

In the case of this clone: Within the sample, other DNA sequences also encode this same CDR3. The CDR3 loop reads CASSLQETQYF. The DNA for the CDR3 is TGTGCCAGTAGCTTACAAGAGACCCAGTACTTC. The rearrangement joins TRBV19 to TRBJ2-5; no clear D. Trimming removed 6 bases from V and 2 bases from J, with 4 bases in between. Germline lookup yields CDR1 LNHDA and CDR2 SQIVND (reference sequence). This CDR3 has 11 residues.

The J gene is TRBJ1-1, the V gene TRBV18, with D possibly TRBD1 on 6 matching bases. The V gene's germline CDR1 is KGHSH and CDR2 LQKENI. V lost 3 bases to trimming and J lost 1 base, with 9 bases between them. CDR3 length equals 14 residues. The CDR3 region is CASSPQTGNTEAFF. CDR3 DNA: TGTGCCAGCTCACCCCAGACAGGGAACACTGAAGCTTTCTTT.

The chain carries TRBV6-5 and TRBJ2-7, with D possibly TRBD1 on 6 matching bases. The V and J ends lost 2 bases and 3 bases respectively, with 8 bases between them. The CDR3 runs to 13 residues. Germline CDR1 is MNHEY and CDR2 is SVGAGI. The CDR3, as DNA: TGTGCCAGCAGTTACGACAGGAGCTACGAGCAGTACTTC. Translated: CASSYDRSYEQYF.

This clone was picked up a small number of times. The gene calls are TRBV10-3 and TRBJ2-6; D remains ambiguous. V was shortened by 9 bases and J by 1 base, with 4 bases between the two germline ends. The CDR3 is 12 residues long. CDR1 ENHRY and CDR2 SYGVKD come from the germline V gene. DNA of the CDR3: TGTGCCATTCGTTCTGGGGCCAACGTCCTGACTTTC. Its protein product is CAIRSGANVLTF.

This clone was seen a handful of times. The V call is TRBV10-3, the J call TRBJ2-5, with 9 bases identical to TRBD2. Germline V CDR1 and CDR2: ENHRY, SYGVKD. The CDR3 has 13 residues. V was clipped by 5 bases and J by 4 bases; unmatched bases: 2. In DNA form, the CDR3 reads TGTGCCATCAGTTTTAGCGGGGGAGAGACCCAGTACTTC. Protein product: CAISFSGGETQYF.

There are a few counts of this clone. The chain joins TRBV18 to TRBJ2-5, with D hard to call. The V and J ends lost 1 base and 3 bases respectively, with 12 bases between them. Germline lookup yields CDR1 KGHSH and CDR2 LQKENI. This CDR3 region has 15 residues. CDR3 bases: TGTGCCAGCTCACCACGCCAGCGTAAGGAAGAGACCCAGTACTTC. It is translated as CASSPRQRKEETQYF.

The V gene is TRBV4-1, the J gene TRBJ2-3; 10 bases are shared with TRBD2. Trimming took 4 bases from V and 3 from J; bases not matched to a gene: 13. CDR3 length equals 18 residues. Germline CDR1 reads MGHRA; CDR2 reads YSYEKL. The CDR3 sequence: CASSPGRKAGGRTDTQYF. The CDR3 DNA reads as TGCGCCAGCAGCCCCGGAAGGAAAGCGGGGGGGAGAACAGATACGCAGTATTTT.